The next 3 T cell receptor beta chains were all read from a single sample in a study of monozygotic twins with inflammatory bowel disease. TCRdb reanalyzed the 5' RACE reads, giving one entry per CDR3 protein sequence and no DNA. This sample contains more than 350,000 distinct CDR3 sequences. The sample consisted of blood. The receptors were gathered from a human donor with ulcerative colitis or Crohn's disease, or a healthy co-twin of an affected twin (not recorded which).

The chain is built from TRBV2 and TRBJ1-6; lacking DNA, the TRBD1 call made by TCRdb goes unchecked. The length of the CDR3 is 13 residues. Germline loops: CDR1 SNHLY, CDR2 FYNNEI. CDR3 amino acids: CATRQAPNSPLHF.

The chain uses TRBV7-8 and TRBJ2-1; with no DNA, the TCRdb D assignment of TRBD2 cannot be verified. Germline values: CDR1 SGHVS, CDR2 FQNEAQ. CDR3 length equals 16 residues. The CDR3 loop reads CASKRQGLAYYNEQFF.

The chain joins TRBV12-3 or TRBV12-4 to TRBJ1-4; without DNA, the TCRdb call of TRBD1 cannot be checked. The CDR3 runs to 15 residues. The CDR3 region is CASSPSGIINEKLFF.